One sample yielded the 3 T cell receptor beta chains listed below, sequenced in a study of shared clonotypes between healthy human individuals (dated by TCRdb to between 2020 and 2021). To prepare the library, the immunoSEQ multiplex PCR assay was applied. This immuneACCESS table, as held by TCRdb, lists in-frame sequences with V and J called but not all clones. Of the missing ones, under half trace to an unresolved V gene in checked studies; the others have no known cause. Recorded for this sample are approximately 500,000 clones; 96% of them occurred a single time. The ten biggest clones cover 0.06% of the sample. The material sequenced was naive CD4+ T cells sorted from blood. Explained via the paper, the cell subset or site label denotes: CD45RA+ positively selected. These receptors originate from a woman in her twenties or thirties in good health.

In its sample, this clone was seen a few times. V usage is TRBV5-6 and J usage is TRBJ2-2, with a weak D call TRBD2 (6 bases). Deletions cut 6 bases from V and 7 bases from J, with 19 bases between. The CDR3 extends over 15 amino acids. Germline CDR1 reads SGHDT; CDR2 reads YYEEEE. CDR3 bases: TGTGCCAGCATCGACCTGGGACTGGGCAACGGGGAGCTGTTTTTT. Residues: CASIDLGLGNGELFF.

Worth noting for this clone: The same CDR3 arises from other DNA sequences in this sample as well. V usage is TRBV11-2 and J usage is TRBJ2-5; D is unclear. Germline lookup yields CDR1 SGHAT and CDR2 FQNNGV. Trimming pared 1 base from V and 5 bases from J, leaving 5 bases between. The CDR3 length is 12 residues. The chain's CDR3 is CASSLAEETQYF. DNA of the CDR3: TGTGCCAGCAGCTTAGCTGAGGAGACCCAGTACTTC.

The V and J genes are TRBV9 and TRBJ2-7; maybe TRBD1 (6 bases). V dropped 4 bases and J dropped 3 bases, with 14 bases sitting between them. From germline, CDR1 is SGDLS and CDR2 YYNGEE. CDR3 length: 14 residues. The CDR3 reads CASSPRQEVYEQYF. CDR3 in DNA: TGTGCCAGCAGCCCGAGACAGGAAGTCTACGAGCAGTACTTC.